Shown below are 22 T cell receptor beta chains from a single sample sequenced in a study of early T cells in non-severe SARS-CoV-2 infection. TCRdb processed the 5' RACE reads anew with MiXCR; each CDR3 protein has one entry. The sample holds about 81,000 distinct CDR3 sequences, roughly 6% seen once. The sequenced sample was whole blood. These receptors were taken from an adult who was a healthcare worker with PCR-confirmed SARS-CoV-2 infection or an uninfected control (not recorded which).

This rearrangement joins TRBV4-3 to TRBJ2-7; unclear D gene. The germline CDR1 and CDR2 sequences are LGHNA and YSLEER. This CDR3 has 12 residues. V dropped 4 bases and J dropped 6 bases, with 10 bases sitting between them. The CDR3 region is CASSRTSGEQYF. CDR3 nucleotide sequence: TGCGCCAGCAGCCGGACCTCAGGCGAGCAGTACTTC.

The gene calls are TRBV7-2 and TRBJ2-7; 13 positions match TRBD2. Germline trimming cut 1 base from V and 3 bases from J; bases unmatched to any gene: 3. The CDR3 contains 16 residues. CDR1 and CDR2 (germline): SGHTA, FQGNSA. This CDR3 reads CASSLGGLAGSYEQYF. CDR3 sequence (DNA): TGTGCCAGCAGCTTAGGGGGACTAGCGGGGAGCTACGAGCAGTACTTC.

V usage is TRBV24-1 and J usage is TRBJ2-4, with D maybe TRBD1 (6 bases). The ends were cut back, 3 bases at V and 7 bases at J, with 12 bases in the middle. The CDR3 contains 14 residues. The germline V gene encodes CDR1 KGHDR and CDR2 SFDVKD. CDR3 loop: CATSDGGRENIQYF. CDR3 nucleotide sequence: TGTGCCACCAGTGATGGGGGCAGGGAGAACATTCAGTACTTC.

The sample holds many counts of this clonotype. The junction shows a germline mismatch at one end, possibly a read error. The chain recombines TRBV6-1 with TRBJ2-5; 8 bases are a match to TRBD2. This CDR3 comprises 15 residues. CDR1 MNHNS and CDR2 SASEGT come from the germline V gene. The chain's CDR3 is CASREAGVPQETQYF. CDR3 sequence (DNA): TGTGCCAGCAGGGAAGCGGGAGTCCCTCAAGAGACCCAGTACTTC.

This clonotype was seen more than once but under ten times. V gene TRBV2 combines with J gene TRBJ2-3; D perhaps matches TRBD2 (5 bases). Trimming shortened V by 7 bases and J by 0 bases, and 11 bases separated the two germline ends. Germline V gene data show CDR1 as SNHLY and CDR2 as FYNNEI. The length of the CDR3 is 14 residues. The CDR3, as DNA: TGTGCCAGCAAAGCGGAGGCCAGCACAGATACGCAGTATTTT. Protein product: CASKAEASTDTQYF.

This clonotype was picked up a small number of times. V is TRBV6-5 and J is TRBJ1-6, with D tentatively TRBD1 (5 bases). The CDR3 has 16 residues. The V end lost 5 bases, the J end lost 0 bases, and 11 bases lay between the germline ends. Germline V gene lookup returns CDR1 MNHEY and CDR2 SVGAGI. The DNA for the CDR3 is TGTGCCAGCAGTACAAGGGGTAGCTCCTATAATTCACCCCTCCACTTT. It yields the protein CASSTRGSSYNSPLHF.

Written as DNA, the CDR3 is TGTGCCAGCAAACCCCTGGTAGGACCCCTAGTACGGGAGACCCAGTACTTC. This encodes CASKPLVGPLVRETQYF. This chain joins TRBV6-2 or TRBV6-3 and TRBJ2-5; the D is unclear. There are 17 residues in the CDR3. The V gene's germline CDR1 is MNHEY and CDR2 SVGEGT. Trimming cost V 7 bases and J 5 bases, with 26 bases left between them.

Ten or more counts support this clonotype. The V gene is TRBV7-9, the J gene TRBJ1-5; 7 nucleotides match TRBD1. This CDR3 is 16 amino acids long. CDR1 and CDR2 from the germline V gene are SEHNR and FQNEAQ (reference sequence). After removal of 5 bases from V and 0 bases from J, the junction contained 7 bases not matched to a gene. Here the CDR3 DNA reads TGTGCCAGCAGCCCCGGGACAGATAATAGCAATCAGCCCCAGCATTTT. Protein: CASSPGTDNSNQPQHF.

This clonotype was counted a few times. The V call is TRBV7-9, the J call TRBJ1-1; TRBD1 is a possible D gene (5 bases). Germline CDR1 SEHNR, CDR2 FQNEAQ (reference sequence). Trimming cost V 2 bases and J 8 bases, with 12 bases left between them. The CDR3 contains 13 residues. This CDR3 is CASSLMARGEAFF. CDR3 DNA: TGTGCCAGCAGCTTAATGGCCCGGGGGGAAGCTTTCTTT. Full variable domain (remainder filled in from reference TRBV7-9 and TRBJ1-1): DTGVSQNPRHKITKRGQNVTFRCDPISEHNRLYWYRQTLGQGPEFLTYFQNEAQLEKSRLLSDRFSAERPKGSFSTLEIQRTEQGDSAMYLCASSLMARGEAFFGQGTRLTVV.

The chain is built from TRBV7-8 and TRBJ2-7, with 8 bases matching TRBD1. Unmatched junction bases numbered 12, after V lost 2 bases and J lost 6 bases. Germline lookup yields CDR1 SGHVS and CDR2 FQNEAQ. The CDR3 spans 16 residues. CDR3 nucleotide sequence: TGTGCCAGCAGCTTACGGGTGGCAGGGGGCGCTTCCGAGCAGTACTTC. Its protein is CASSLRVAGGASEQYF.

This clonotype was seen many times. The chain uses TRBV12-5 and TRBJ2-4; 10 bases map to TRBD2. V shed 2 bases and J 9 bases; nucleotides not matched to a gene: 13. Germline V gene lookup returns CDR1 LGHNT and CDR2 FRNRAP. This CDR3 contains 17 residues. CDR3 nucleotide sequence: TGTGCTAGTGGTTTGCCCCCGGGAGCGGGAGGGGGGGGCATTCAGTACTTC. This encodes CASGLPPGAGGGGIQYF. Full variable domain (remainder filled in from reference TRBV12-5 and TRBJ2-4): DARVTQTPRHKVTEMGQEVTMRCQPILGHNTVFWYRQTMMQGLELLAYFRNRAPLDDSGMPKDRFSAEMPDATLATLKIQPSEPRDSAVYFCASGLPPGAGGGGIQYFGAGTRLSVL.

Worth noting for this clonotype: A much larger clone sits a single nucleotide away, making a read error possible. The chain uses TRBV6-6 and TRBJ1-1, with 8 bases aligning to TRBD1. Germline lookup yields CDR1 MNHNY and CDR2 SVGAGI (reference sequence). CDR3 length: 15 residues. V trimming: 7 bases; J trimming: 1 base; junction bases outside the gene matches: 8. CDR3 DNA: TGTGCCAGCACCGATGCAGGGGGCGGGAACACTGAAGCTTTCTTT. This gives the protein CASTDAGGGNTEAFF.

This clonotype was recorded a few times. This sequence joins TRBV5-1 and TRBJ2-1; 10 nucleotides line up with TRBD2. Germline CDR1 SGHRS, CDR2 YFSETQ. CDR3 length equals 15 residues. The V and J ends lost 0 bases and 7 bases, in that order; junction bases with no gene match: 4. The CDR3 is CASSLGGTSVNEQFF. The CDR3 DNA reads as TGCGCCAGCAGCTTGGGCGGGACTAGCGTAAATGAGCAGTTCTTC. The complete variable domain, with remaining parts taken from reference TRBV5-1 and TRBJ2-1, reads KAGVTQTPRYLIKTRGQQVTLSCSPISGHRSVSWYQQTPGQGLQFLFEYFSETQRNKGNFPGRFSGRQFSNSRSEMNVSTLELGDSALYLCASSLGGTSVNEQFFGPGTRLTVL.

This clonotype came up a few times. J is TRBJ1-5 and V is TRBV2; a weak D match, TRBD1 (6 bases). Per germline, CDR1 SNHLY and CDR2 FYNNEI. Deletions cut 1 base from V and 5 bases from J, with 12 bases between. The CDR3 covers 15 residues. The CDR3 DNA reads as TGTGCCAGCAGTGAAGTAGGGACAACACATCAGCCCCAGCATTTT. Its translation: CASSEVGTTHQPQHF.

This chain joins TRBV5-4 and TRBJ1-1; 7 bases map to TRBD1. Germline CDR1 reads SGHNT; CDR2 reads YYREEE (reference sequence). CDR3 length: 14 residues. Germline trimming cut 1 base from V and 4 bases from J; bases unmatched to any gene: 4. This chain's CDR3 is CASSLPRQGTEAFF. In DNA form, the CDR3 reads TGTGCCAGCAGCTTGCCAAGACAGGGCACTGAAGCTTTCTTT.

This clonotype turned up a few times. The chain recombines TRBV6-5 with TRBJ1-2; 7 positions match TRBD1. The J segment lost 4 bases and the V segment lost 0 bases, leaving 2 bases of the junction unmatched. CDR1 and CDR2 from the germline V gene are MNHEY and SVGAGI. This CDR3 contains 14 residues. Here the CDR3 reads CASSYSWDSYGYTF. Written as DNA, the CDR3 is TGTGCCAGCAGTTACTCGTGGGACAGCTATGGCTACACCTTC.

CDR3 nucleotides: TGTGCCAGCAGTTTGAGCGGCGGGAGGCCGTTCTTC. Amino acid sequence: CASSLSGGRPFF. The rearrangement joins TRBV27 to TRBJ2-1; TRBD2 matches at 8 bases. V lost 3 bases to trimming and J lost 15 bases; unmatched junction nucleotides: 7. CDR1 is MNHEY and CDR2 is SMNVEV in the germline V gene (reference sequence). CDR3 size: 12 residues.

The rearrangement links TRBV2 to TRBJ1-5; no reliable D call. Germline V CDR1 and CDR2: SNHLY, FYNNEI. V lost 4 bases and J lost 1, with 8 bases in between. The CDR3 is 14 amino acids. CDR3 bases: TGTGCCAGCAGTGGCCCCGGGAGCAATCAGCCCCAGCATTTT. The encoded protein is CASSGPGSNQPQHF.

This clonotype was recorded many times. This CDR3 is CSARWSGTGVSPLHF. CDR3 nucleotide sequence: TGCAGTGCTAGATGGAGCGGGACAGGGGTATCACCCCTCCACTTT. The chain couples TRBV20-1 to TRBJ1-6; 10 bases are shared with TRBD1. The CDR3 consists of 15 residues. Germline values: CDR1 DFQATT, CDR2 SNEGSKA (reference sequence). Germline trimming cut 2 bases from V and 10 bases from J; bases unmatched to any gene: 8.

This chain joins TRBV12-3 or TRBV12-4 and TRBJ2-7; weak D call: TRBD1 (5 bases). The CDR3 sequence is 12 residues long. V lost 6 bases and J lost 2, with 8 bases in between. The CDR3 nucleotides read TGTGCCAGCAGACAGGAACCCTACGAGCAGTACTTC. This sequence encodes CASRQEPYEQYF.

In this sample, this clonotype turned up many times. CDR3 coding DNA: TGCAGTGCTAGAACGAAAGGGGGAGGGGATACGCAGTATTTT. Translating it yields CSARTKGGGDTQYF. This chain connects TRBV20-1 to TRBJ2-3; D possibly corresponds to TRBD2 (7 bases). The V end lost 2 bases, the J end lost 6 bases, and 15 bases lay between the germline ends. Per the germline V gene, CDR1 is DFQATT and CDR2 is SNEGSKA (reference sequence). This CDR3 spans 14 amino acids.

The sample holds many counts of this clonotype. The chain carries TRBV18 and TRBJ1-5; D not resolved. V was cut by 2 bases and J by 1 base, with 6 bases left in between. This CDR3 has 14 residues. Germline loops: CDR1 KGHSH, CDR2 LQKENI. DNA for the CDR3: TGTGCCAGCTCACCAGGGCAGAGCAATCAGCCCCAGCATTTT. As protein: CASSPGQSNQPQHF.